This is a list of T cell receptor beta chains from one sample in a study of T cell repertoires in ileal Crohn's disease. Assay: immunoSEQ multiplex PCR; the TCRdb copy retains only in-frame clones and omits some. The sample shows about 4,500 clones, roughly four fifths of them seen only once. Input material: ileal tissue. The source is an adult with Crohn's disease. Both conserved end residues are part of each CDR3. A D gene is named only where the DNA matches it firmly. Clone size, where shown, is once, few, many, or a class for clones that have expanded.

>15|TRBJ2-2|.|.|TRBV7-3
TGTGCCAGCAGCCCCAATGACCGAAACACCGGGGAGCTGTTTTTT
CASSPNDRNTGELFF
>15|TRBJ2-3|.|TRBD2|TRBV6-4
TGTGCCAGCAGTCGACTAGCGGGAGTAGCAGATACGCAGTATTTT
CASSRLAGVADTQYF
>14|TRBJ1-5|.|.|TRBV21-1
TGTGCCCCGGGGGAGAGGGAATTTAATCAGCCCCAGCATTTT
CAPGEREFNQPQHF
>16|TRBJ1-1|few|.|TRBV5-1
TGCGCCAGCAGCTTGGCCGGGGCAGCCATGAACACTGAAGCTTTCTTT
CASSLAGAAMNTEAFF
>15|TRBJ1-2|.|.|TRBV28
TGTGCCAGCAGGGGAACTTCGGACGGCCAGGGGGGCTACACCTTC
CASRGTSDGQGGYTF
>15|TRBJ2-7|.|TRBD1|TRBV18
TGTGCCAGCTCACCCAGGACAGGGCCTGCCTACGAGCAGTACTTC
CASSPRTGPAYEQYF
>14|TRBJ2-3|few|.|TRBV7-3
TGTGCCAGCAGCAGAACAGGGCACACAGATACGCAGTATTTT
CASSRTGHTDTQYF
>15|TRBJ2-3|.|TRBD2|TRBV10-3
TGTGCCATCGCCCGCGGCGGGAGAGGAACAGATACGCAGTATTTT
CAIARGGRGTDTQYF
>13|TRBJ1-3|.|TRBD1|TRBV5-1
TGCGCCAGCAGCCAGACAGGGCTAAACACCATATATTTT
CASSQTGLNTIYF
>18|TRBJ2-3|.|TRBD1|TRBV6-8
TGTGCCAGCAGTTACTCCCTCGGACAGGGGGCGCGCACAGATACGCAGTATTTT
CASSYSLGQGARTDTQYF
>15|TRBJ2-1|.|.|TRBV9
TGTGCCAGCAGCGTAGGCCGGACCACCTACAATGAGCAGTTCTTC
CASSVGRTTYNEQFF
>14|TRBJ2-7|.|TRBD1|TRBV5-1
TGCGCCAGCAGCTTGGATCAGGGGGCGTTCGAGCAGTACTTC
CASSLDQGAFEQYF
>15|TRBJ2-7|.|TRBD2|TRBV18
TGTGCCAGCTCACCGGGACTAGCGGGAATGCACGAGCAGTACTTC
CASSPGLAGMHEQYF
>19|TRBJ2-6|.|TRBD2|TRBV4-3
TGCGCCAGCAGCCAAGGGGGGACTAGCGGGACCTCTGGGGCCAACGTCCTGACTTTC
CASSQGGTSGTSGANVLTF
>14|TRBJ1-3|.|.|TRBV5-6
TGTGCCAGCAGCTTGGGGCCCTCTGGAAACACCATATATTTT
CASSLGPSGNTIYF
>14|TRBJ1-3|.|.|TRBV12-5
TGTGCTAGTGGTTTGGCAGGGACTGGAAACACCATATATTTT
CASGLAGTGNTIYF
>16|TRBJ2-7|few|TRBD1|TRBV5-1
TGCGCCAGCAGCTTATCCCCGGGACAGGGAGGGTACGAGCAGTACTTC
CASSLSPGQGGYEQYF
>16|TRBJ2-4|.|TRBD2|TRBV4-1
TGCGCCAGCAGCCAAGTCTGGGGGGGGTCCAAAAACATTCAGTACTTC
CASSQVWGGSKNIQYF
>12|TRBJ2-3|.|TRBD2|TRBV7-9
TGTGCCAGCGCTCGGGGGGCAGATACGCAGTATTTT
CASARGADTQYF
>14|TRBJ2-1|.|TRBD2|TRBV19
TGTGCCAGCAGGACTAGCGGGAGCTACAATGAGCAGTTCTTC
CASRTSGSYNEQFF
>11|TRBJ2-2|.|.|TRBV5-1
TGCGCCAGCGGACAGTTCGGGGAGCTGTTTTTT
CASGQFGELFF
>12|TRBJ2-7|few|.|TRBV14
TGTGCCAGCAGCTTCCACCTCTACGAGCAGTACTTC
CASSFHLYEQYF
>17|TRBJ2-7|.|TRBD2|TRBV7-2
TGTGCCAGCAGCTTACCCCTACTAGCGGGTTTTCCCTACGAGCAGTACTTC
CASSLPLLAGFPYEQYF
>15|TRBJ2-7|.|TRBD2|TRBV6-1
TGTGCCAGCAGTGAATCAGCGGGAGGGCCGGACGAGCAGTACTTC
CASSESAGGPDEQYF
>12|TRBJ2-1|.|.|TRBV9
TGTGCCAGCAGCGTCGGGGTAGGTGAGCAGTTCTTC
CASSVGVGEQFF
>14|TRBJ1-2|.|.|TRBV6-1
TGTGCCAGCAGTGAAGCTCGGTTAGGCTATGGCTACACCTTC
CASSEARLGYGYTF
>15|TRBJ2-7|once|TRBD2|TRBV27
TGTGCCAGCAGACGGACTAGCGGAAACGTTTACGAGCAGTACTTC
CASRRTSGNVYEQYF
>15|TRBJ2-1|once|.|TRBV7-2
TGTGCCAGCAGCTCAAGAGGGGGCTCCTACAATGAGCAGTTCTTC
CASSSRGGSYNEQFF
>15|TRBJ2-1|.|TRBD2|TRBV6-1
TGTGCCAGCAGTGCTAGCGGGAGTTCCTACAATGAGCAGTTCTTC
CASSASGSSYNEQFF
>17|TRBJ1-2|.|.|TRBV7-3
TGTGCCAGCAGCTTAAGGTTTGAAGGGATTTCGAACTATGGCTACACCTTC
CASSLRFEGISNYGYTF
>15|TRBJ2-7|.|.|TRBV7-2
TGTGCCAGCAGCCCTCAAGCGGCAGCAACTGGGGAGCAGTACTTC
CASSPQAAATGEQYF
>14|TRBJ2-5|.|TRBD2|TRBV29-1
TGCAGCGTCCGACTAGCGGGAGTCCAAGAGACCCAGTACTTC
CSVRLAGVQETQYF
>12|TRBJ1-2|.|.|TRBV7-2
TGTGCCAGCAGCAAACAAGTTCCTGGCTACACCTTC
CASSKQVPGYTF
>14|TRBJ1-2|once|TRBD1|TRBV6-4
TGTGCCAGCAGTGACTCGACAGGGGGCTATGGCTACACCTTC
CASSDSTGGYGYTF
>15|TRBJ2-3|.|.|TRBV11-2
TGTGCCAGCAGCTTAGTAGGGGGAAGTACAGATACGCAGTATTTT
CASSLVGGSTDTQYF
>18|TRBJ2-3|.|TRBD1|TRBV7-9
TGTGCCAGCAGCCCGGTAAGGTCTGACAGGGGGTCGACAGATACGCAGTATTTT
CASSPVRSDRGSTDTQYF